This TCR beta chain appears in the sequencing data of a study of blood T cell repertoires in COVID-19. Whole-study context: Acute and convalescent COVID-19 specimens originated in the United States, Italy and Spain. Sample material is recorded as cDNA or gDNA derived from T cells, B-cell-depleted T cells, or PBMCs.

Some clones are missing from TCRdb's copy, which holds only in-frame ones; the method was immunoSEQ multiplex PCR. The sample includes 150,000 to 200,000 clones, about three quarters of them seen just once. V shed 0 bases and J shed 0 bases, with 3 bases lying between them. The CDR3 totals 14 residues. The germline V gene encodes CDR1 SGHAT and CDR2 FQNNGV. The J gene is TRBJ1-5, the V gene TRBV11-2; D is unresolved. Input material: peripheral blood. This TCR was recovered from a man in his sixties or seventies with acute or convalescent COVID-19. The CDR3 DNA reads TGTGCCAGCAGCTTAGACGGTAGCAATCAGCCCCAGCATTTT. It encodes CASSLDGSNQPQHF.